What follows are 9 T cell receptor beta chains derived from one specimen sequenced in a study of control samples from healthy donors and cancer patients. Libraries were prepared by immunoSEQ multiplex PCR; TCRdb keeps only in-frame clonotypes and omits some of them. Of 140,000 to 150,000 clones in the sample, 75% to 95% were seen once. Source material: blood. The receptors derive from a man aged 30 to 45 in good health.

The gene calls are TRBV11-2 and TRBJ2-7; D is possibly TRBD1 (5 bases). Germline CDR1 SGHAT, CDR2 FQNNGV. CDR3 length equals 14 residues. With 4 bases removed from V and 3 bases from J, the gap between germline ends came to 13 bases. CDR3 loop: CASSSSDQGYEQYF. The CDR3 DNA reads as TGTGCCAGCAGCTCTTCGGATCAGGGCTACGAGCAGTACTTC. The whole variable domain, filled in from reference TRBV11-2 and TRBJ2-7, reads EAGVAQSPRYKIIEKRQSVAFWCNPISGHATLYWYQQILGQGPKLLIQFQNNGVVDDSQLPKDRFSAERLKGVDSTLKIQPAKLEDSAVYLCASSSSDQGYEQYFGPGTRLTVT.

CDR3 in DNA: TGCGCCAGCAGTGAGTACAGGGACAGCGGGGAGCTGTTTTTT. Protein sequence: CASSEYRDSGELFF. The rearrangement joins TRBV10-2 to TRBJ2-2; TRBD1 matches 7 bases. V lost 1 base, J lost 7 bases, and 3 bases stayed unmatched. The germline V gene encodes CDR1 WSHSY and CDR2 SAAADI. The CDR3 is 14 residues long.

The chain carries TRBV9 and TRBJ1-3, with no clear D. The CDR3 is 15 amino acids. V was pared by 3 bases and J by 0 bases, with 10 bases between. Per the germline V gene, CDR1 is SGDLS and CDR2 is YYNGEE. The CDR3 nucleotides are TGTGCCAGCAGCGATGACGGCTACTCTGGAAACACCATATATTTT. Translating it yields CASSDDGYSGNTIYF.

This chain uses TRBV25-1 with TRBJ1-6; 9 bases are shared with TRBD1. The CDR3 runs 15 residues. CDR1 MGHDK and CDR2 SYGVNS come from the germline V gene. The ends lost 8 bases at V and 7 bases at J; junction bases unmatched: 9. In DNA, the CDR3 is TGTGCCAGCGGCCACCGGGACAGGGAGAATTCACCCCTCCACTTT. Its protein product is CASGHRDRENSPLHF.

The V call is TRBV19, the J call TRBJ2-7, with TRBD1 matching 9 bases. V trimming: 1 base; J trimming: 5 bases; junction bases outside the gene matches: 3. This CDR3 has 14 residues. Germline assignment: CDR1 LNHDA and CDR2 SQIVND (reference sequence). The CDR3 sequence: CASSIGDRDNEQYF. In nucleotides, the CDR3 is TGTGCCAGTAGTATAGGGGACAGGGATAACGAGCAGTACTTC.

The gene calls are TRBV19 and TRBJ2-4, with 7 bases lining up with TRBD2. The CDR3 totals 16 residues. Germline V gives CDR1 LNHDA, CDR2 SQIVND (reference sequence). V lost 9 bases, J lost 0 bases, and 11 bases stayed unmatched. In nucleotides, the CDR3 is TGTGCCAGCTCCCCCGGGAGGATTGTAGCCAAAAACATTCAGTACTTC. Its protein is CASSPGRIVAKNIQYF.

V gene TRBV9 combines with J gene TRBJ1-3, with a possible D match to TRBD1 (6 bases). Per germline, CDR1 SGDLS and CDR2 YYNGEE. CDR3 length equals 13 residues. The V end was cut by 0 bases, the J end by 7 bases, with 8 bases between. Here the CDR3 DNA reads TGTGCCAGCAGCGTAGACAGGGTGAACACCATATATTTT. It is translated as CASSVDRVNTIYF.

This clone was picked up one time. The chain has TRBV19 and TRBJ2-4, with a weak D call TRBD1 (5 bases). Germline V gene sequence: CDR1 LNHDA, CDR2 SQIVND (reference sequence). The length of the CDR3 is 12 residues. Trimming removed 8 bases from V and 15 bases from J, with 20 bases in between. The CDR3 spells CASGTIQALRYF. CDR3 nucleotide sequence: TGTGCCAGTGGAACGATACAGGCTTTAAGGTACTTC.

V usage is TRBV7-8 and J usage is TRBJ1-6; D ambiguous. Per germline, CDR1 SGHVS and CDR2 FQNEAQ. CDR3 length: 12 amino acids. V was trimmed by 5 bases and J by 6 bases, leaving 5 bases between them. Here the CDR3 reads CASSRANSPLHF. DNA of the CDR3: TGTGCCAGCAGCCGCGCTAATTCACCCCTCCACTTT.